This TCR beta chain was recorded in a study of identical twins. Study-wide results and caveats: Part of the zero-insertion signal could reflect confounding by invariant MAIT and iNKT cells. Monozygotic twins shared more out-of-frame TCR alpha than recombination models predicted.

Each CDR3 protein is one row after TCRdb ran MiXCR on the 5' RACE reads. The repertoire holds 700,000 or so distinct CDR3 sequences, with 21% as singletons. This clonotype was counted a few times. Its specificity is not known. The CDR3 length is 14 residues. Trimming took 7 bases from V and 2 from J, leaving 15 bases between them. Germline CDR1 and CDR2: MNHNS and SASEGT. The same specimen was also included in a second study, on T cells expressing NK-cell markers. This second report adds: Uncertainty persisted over the HCMV specificity of expanded NKG2C+ T cell clones.

This chain connects TRBV6-1 to TRBJ2-7; D might be TRBD1 (6 bases). Sequencing was performed on PBMCs. This clonotype originated in a young woman in good health. The chain's CDR3 is CASTNVRGAYEQYF. CDR3 bases: TGTGCCAGCACCAACGTCAGGGGCGCCTACGAGCAGTACTTC.